One sample yielded the 29 T cell receptor beta chains listed below, sequenced in a study of blood T cell repertoires in COVID-19. This table comes from immunoSEQ multiplex PCR, and its TCRdb copy is limited to in-frame clones, with some not included. The sample yields roughly 330,000 clones, around four fifths seen once. The sample comprised peripheral blood. The receptors here all came from a woman between 50 and 59 years old with acute or convalescent COVID-19.

The chain is built from TRBV7-7 and TRBJ1-3, with 9 bases matching TRBD1. J was trimmed by 0 bases and V by 5 bases; bases with no gene match: 2. This CDR3 contains 15 residues. Germline V CDR1 and CDR2: SSHAT, FNYEAQ (reference sequence). CDR3 DNA sequence: TGTGCCAGCAGCCGGGACAGGGCCTCTGGAAACACCATATATTTT. The encoded protein is CASSRDRASGNTIYF.

The chain uses TRBV20-1 and TRBJ2-7, with 7 bases identical to TRBD1. Germline CDR1 is DFQATT and CDR2 is SNEGSKA (reference sequence). V was pared by 3 bases and J by 1 base, with 3 bases of the junction left unmatched. CDR3 length: 13 amino acids. This CDR3 is CSASPTGSYEQYF. The CDR3 DNA sequence: TGCAGTGCTAGTCCGACAGGGTCCTACGAGCAGTACTTC.

This clone was observed a single time. The chain uses TRBV2 and TRBJ2-2, with D possibly matching TRBD2 (5 bases). The CDR3 totals 13 residues. Trimming pared 4 bases from V and 5 bases from J, leaving 8 bases between. CDR1 and CDR2 from the germline V gene are SNHLY and FYNNEI. The CDR3 DNA follows: TGTGCCAGCAGTGCTAGAGGGACCGGGGAGCTGTTTTTT. Translating gives CASSARGTGELFF.

The V call is TRBV4-2, the J call TRBJ2-7; D possibly corresponds to TRBD1 (6 bases). This CDR3 contains 15 residues. Germline V gene data show CDR1 as LGHNA and CDR2 as YNFKEQ. V lost 4 bases to trimming and J lost 3 bases, with 16 bases between them. The CDR3: CASSPTEGQLYEQYV. In nucleotides, the CDR3 is TGTGCCAGCAGCCCCACGGAAGGACAGCTCTACGAGCAGTACGTC.

This clone was recorded once. The gene calls are TRBV3-1 (or the pseudogene TRBV3-2) and TRBJ2-1, with D possibly matching TRBD2 (6 bases). The CDR3 is 15 amino acids. Germline CDR1 is LGHDT and CDR2 is YNNKEL (reference sequence). V lost 0 bases to trimming and J lost 6 bases, with 12 bases between them. In nucleotides, the CDR3 is TGTGCCAGCAGCCAAGACCCGGGAGTGGTCAATGAGCAGTTCTTC. Translated, it gives CASSQDPGVVNEQFF.

A single count supports this clone. The chain joins TRBV3-1 (or the pseudogene TRBV3-2) to TRBJ1-2; D gene uncertain. The length of the CDR3 is 15 residues. Trimming cost V 2 bases and J 5 bases, with 15 bases left between them. Germline-derived CDR1 and CDR2 are LGHDT and YNNKEL (reference sequence). The CDR3 region has the DNA TGTGCCAGCAGCCAAAGAAGGGAGGTGTGGTATGGCTACACCTTC. Translated, it gives CASSQRREVWYGYTF.

The chain joins TRBV11-2 to TRBJ1-2; 7 positions agree with TRBD1. This CDR3 is built from 13 residues. Per germline, CDR1 SGHAT and CDR2 FQNNGV. J gave up 2 bases and V 6 bases, and 3 bases lay outside the gene matches. CDR3 protein: CASRTGQNYGYTF. The CDR3 region has the DNA TGTGCCAGCAGGACGGGACAGAACTATGGCTACACCTTC. The full variable domain, with the rest looked up from reference TRBV11-2 and TRBJ1-2, is EAGVAQSPRYKIIEKRQSVAFWCNPISGHATLYWYQQILGQGPKLLIQFQNNGVVDDSQLPKDRFSAERLKGVDSTLKIQPAKLEDSAVYLCASRTGQNYGYTFGSGTRLTVV.

V usage is TRBV27 and J usage is TRBJ2-7; 7 positions match TRBD1. Trimming cost V 9 bases and J 5 bases; bases outside gene matches: 4. The CDR3 loop spans 11 amino acids. Germline CDR1 and CDR2: MNHEY and SMNVEV (reference sequence). The CDR3: CASRTGDEQYV. The DNA for the CDR3 is TGTGCCAGTCGAACAGGGGACGAGCAGTACGTC.

J is TRBJ1-2 and V is TRBV6-6, with D possibly TRBD1 on 6 matching bases. The CDR3 runs 14 residues. Between the trimmed V and J ends, which lost 2 bases and 2 bases, there was a span of 9 bases. Germline CDR1 MNHNY, CDR2 SVGAGI (reference sequence). The CDR3: CASSYPGENYGYTF. In DNA form, the CDR3 reads TGTGCCAGCAGTTACCCAGGGGAGAACTATGGCTACACCTTC.

The chain employs TRBV10-2 and TRBJ2-5; 9 nucleotides agree with TRBD1. Germline V gives CDR1 WSHSY, CDR2 SAAADI. The CDR3 runs 17 residues. The trim removed 3 bases at V and 5 bases at J, leaving 13 bases unmatched. The CDR3 reads CASSERIGTGRTETQYF. The CDR3 nucleotides read TGCGCCAGCAGTGAACGCATCGGGACAGGGAGGACGGAGACCCAGTACTTC.

V gene TRBV7-9 combines with J gene TRBJ2-5; unclear D gene. Trimming cost V 3 bases and J 4 bases, with 6 bases left between them. The CDR3 length is 12 residues. In germline, CDR1 is SEHNR, CDR2 FQNEAQ (reference sequence). CDR3 residues: CASSLRGETQYF. In DNA, the CDR3 is TGTGCCAGCAGCTTGAGAGGAGAGACCCAGTACTTC.

The CDR3 region has the DNA TGTGCCAGCAGTGCCCCGGGACAGGTAAAAGAGACCCAGTACTTC. Translating it yields CASSAPGQVKETQYF. The J gene is TRBJ2-5, the V gene TRBV6-4, with 8 bases identical to TRBD1. Germline V gives CDR1 MRHNA, CDR2 SNTAGT. This CDR3 has 15 amino acids. Trimming at V came to 4 bases and at J to 3 bases, leaving 7 bases not matched to a gene.

This clone has only a few counts. This chain joins TRBV4-1 and TRBJ1-2; 10 nucleotides align to TRBD1. The V and J ends lost 5 bases and 8 bases, in that order; junction bases with no gene match: 8. This CDR3 has 14 amino acids. Germline CDR1 MGHRA, CDR2 YSYEKL. In DNA, the CDR3 is TGCGCCAGCAGCAATCCCGGGACAGGGGACGGCTACACCTTC. Translation: CASSNPGTGDGYTF.

The V call is TRBV29-1, the J call TRBJ1-1; 9 bases line up with TRBD1. CDR1 SQVTM and CDR2 ANQGSEA come from the germline V gene. The CDR3 has 13 residues. V lost 7 bases to trimming and J lost 5 bases; unmatched junction nucleotides: 8. The chain's CDR3 is CSENRGPRTEAFF. The CDR3 DNA is TGCAGCGAGAACAGGGGGCCGAGGACTGAAGCTTTCTTT.

V and J are TRBV30 and TRBJ2-2, with a possible D match to TRBD2 (5 bases). The V end was cut by 5 bases, the J end by 6 bases, with 10 bases between. The CDR3 spans 12 residues. Per germline, CDR1 GTSNPN and CDR2 SVGIG (reference sequence). CDR3 bases: TGTGCCTGGGGTAGCGCGCCCGGGGAGCTGTTTTTT. Translating gives CAWGSAPGELFF.

The CDR3 coding sequence is TGTGCCACCACCGACGTCGCGGCTGAAGCTTTCTTT. Translating gives CATTDVAAEAFF. The J gene is TRBJ1-1, the V gene TRBV25-1; D gene ambiguous. The CDR3 spans 12 residues. V was shortened by 10 bases and J by 6 bases, with 15 bases between the two germline ends. The germline V gene encodes CDR1 MGHDK and CDR2 SYGVNS.

V is TRBV4-1 and J is TRBJ2-1; 10 positions match TRBD2. This CDR3 has 15 amino acids. V was pared by 6 bases and J by 6 bases, with 8 bases of the junction left unmatched. The germline gives CDR1 MGHRA, CDR2 YSYEKL. Here the CDR3 reads CASRALAGVSNEQFF. The CDR3 nucleotides read TGCGCCAGCAGGGCCCTAGCGGGAGTATCCAATGAGCAGTTCTTC.

The CDR3 spells CASSVGGQNNEQFF. The DNA of the CDR3 is TGTGCCAGCAGCGTTGGCGGGCAGAACAATGAGCAGTTCTTC. The chain employs TRBV9 and TRBJ2-1; D is possibly TRBD2 (5 bases). Germline CDR1 SGDLS, CDR2 YYNGEE. Deletions cut 2 bases from V and 5 bases from J, with 11 bases between. CDR3 length: 14 amino acids.

The chain uses TRBV12-3 or TRBV12-4 and TRBJ2-7; the D is unclear. The ends were cut back, 6 bases at V and 0 bases at J, with 9 bases in the middle. The CDR3 has 13 residues. In nucleotides, the CDR3 is TGTGCCAGCAGGTTGAGCACCTCCTACGAGCAGTACTTC. Amino acids: CASRLSTSYEQYF.

This rearrangement joins TRBV7-9 to TRBJ1-5, with 10 bases aligning to TRBD1. The length of the CDR3 is 18 residues. V shed 6 bases, J shed 5 bases, and the junction held 16 bases outside the gene matches. Germline V gives CDR1 SEHNR, CDR2 FQNEAQ (reference sequence). The CDR3 reads CASSPGSPDRGWDQPQHF. Here the CDR3 DNA reads TGTGCCAGCAGTCCCGGGTCCCCGGACAGGGGGTGGGATCAGCCCCAGCATTTT.

This CDR3 reads CASSLGAGGSYEQYF. The CDR3, as DNA: TGTGCCAGCAGCTTAGGAGCGGGGGGCTCCTACGAGCAGTACTTC. The J gene is TRBJ2-7, the V gene TRBV7-3; 9 bases align to TRBD2. The CDR3 consists of 15 residues. The germline CDR1 and CDR2 sequences are SGHTA and FQGTGA. With V trimmed by 2 bases and J by 0 bases, 2 bases remained unmatched.

The chain employs TRBV6-6 and TRBJ1-1; D possibly corresponds to TRBD1 (5 bases). CDR1 MNHNY and CDR2 SVGAGI come from the germline V gene (reference sequence). The CDR3 runs 13 residues. Trimming cost V 5 bases and J 3 bases, with 10 bases left between them. The CDR3 DNA sequence: TGTGCCAGCAGTATCGACAGCTACACTGAAGCTTTCTTT. Residues: CASSIDSYTEAFF.

This chain uses TRBV12-3 or TRBV12-4 with TRBJ2-1, with D unclear. The CDR3 is made up of 11 amino acids. The V end lost 6 bases, the J end lost 9 bases, and 9 bases lay between the germline ends. CDR3 coding DNA: TGTGCCAGCAGGCTCATAGCTGAGCAGTTCTTC. This sequence encodes CASRLIAEQFF.

The chain combines TRBV5-1 with TRBJ2-5; 7 bases agree with TRBD2. J was trimmed by 5 bases and V by 4 bases; bases with no gene match: 8. Germline CDR1 reads SGHRS; CDR2 reads YFSETQ. The CDR3 runs 14 residues. In DNA form, the CDR3 reads TGCGCCAGCAGCCTGGGGAGGGTTGAGGAGACCCAGTACTTC. This translates into CASSLGRVEETQYF.

This clone was found once. CDR3 nucleotides: TGTGCCTGGAGTTTCGACCGGGGCTATGGCTACACCTTC. Translating gives CAWSFDRGYGYTF. The chain couples TRBV30 to TRBJ1-2; D not certain. Trimming pared 2 bases from V and 4 bases from J, leaving 11 bases between. Germline CDR1 is GTSNPN and CDR2 is SVGIG (reference sequence). CDR3 length: 13 residues.

The genes are TRBV2 and TRBJ2-2; D may be TRBD2 (5 bases). The germline CDR1 and CDR2 sequences are SNHLY and FYNNEI. The CDR3 loop spans 14 amino acids. The V and J ends lost 4 bases and 3 bases respectively, with 9 bases between them. The DNA of the CDR3 is TGTGCCAGCAGTGTCGAGCGGTACACCGGGGAGCTGTTTTTT. Translating gives CASSVERYTGELFF.

Concerning this clone: Other nucleotide sequences in the sample specify the same CDR3. This chain's CDR3 is CASTTGTGGETQYF. CDR3 in DNA: TGTGCCAGCACCACCGGGACAGGGGGAGAGACCCAGTACTTC. V gene TRBV6-6 combines with J gene TRBJ2-5, with 11 bases matching TRBD1. The V segment lost 7 bases and the J segment 4 bases; nucleotides outside the gene matches: 5. CDR3 length equals 14 residues. The germline V gene encodes CDR1 MNHNY and CDR2 SVGAGI (reference sequence).

A few counts support this clone. This sequence joins TRBV3-1 (or the pseudogene TRBV3-2) and TRBJ2-7; 7 nucleotides align to TRBD2. CDR3 length: 15 amino acids. The germline V gene has CDR1 LGHDT and CDR2 YNNKEL (reference sequence). Losses at the gene ends were 4 bases for V and 1 base for J; bases not matched to a gene: 7. The CDR3 is CASSRRREGSYEQYF. CDR3 in DNA: TGTGCCAGCAGCCGCCGAAGGGAGGGATCCTACGAGCAGTACTTC.

This chain joins TRBV24-1 and TRBJ2-5; 9 bases map to TRBD1. The V gene end was trimmed by 6 bases and the J gene end by 3 bases; junction bases not matched to a gene: 1. This CDR3 has 13 amino acids. CDR1 is KGHDR and CDR2 is SFDVKD in the germline V gene. The CDR3 DNA reads as TGTGCCACCAGTACAGGGGGCGAAGAGACCCAGTACTTC. Amino acids: CATSTGGEETQYF.